This note documents a single TCR beta chain sequence. This clone has just a few counts. Its antigen is currently not known. No base quality values were provided; no much bigger clone lies one nucleotide off. The junction carries 10 bases between V and J, which are trimmed by 6 bases and 1 base respectively. From its cysteine to its phenylalanine, the CDR3 spans 14 amino acids. CDR3 DNA is the only sequence kept; it has 42 bases, read in frame from the first base. For CDR1 and CDR2, the germline V gene lists MNHNS and SASEGT. This record comes from a study of PD-1 blockade in classical Hodgkin lymphoma (dated by TCRdb to 2019 to 2021). General notes on the study: A peripheral blood immune signature of response to PD-1 blockade in classical Hodgkin lymphoma was defined using TCR beta sequencing and CyTOF. Findings and caveats that apply to the study as a whole: Newly diagnosed patients were reported to have lower baseline TCR diversity than healthy donors, and relapsed/refractory patients were reported to have lower baseline TCR diversity still. Only a single clinical trial cohort was studied, and what caused the repertoire differences, possibly disease activity or prior therapy, remained undefined.

Genomic DNA was extracted with the Qiagen DNeasy kit from unsorted PBMCs and from negatively selected CD4+ and CD8+ fractions. TCR beta CDR3 regions were subjected to amplification by immunoSEQ multiplex PCR with primers that anneal to V and J segments. A synthetic immune receptor repertoire was used to minimize amplification bias, and any residual bias was removed computationally once sequencing was done. In the original analysis: Repertoire diversity was quantified as the Shannon entropy index using custom Python scripts. Unsorted, CD4+ and CD8+ repertoires were analyzed separately, except for combined analyses in which CD4+ and CD8+ sequences were merged in silico. Sourced from immuneACCESS, this table was stored by TCRdb with only in-frame sequences that have V and J called. A share of the clones is absent; for the studies checked, an unresolved V gene accounts for under half, and the remainder has no known explanation. That table gives V, J and clone size, and the DNA gave D and trimming. The sample records about 30,000 clones, more than 85% of which are singletons. The ten largest clones represent about 3.8% of the sample.

The time point label here, explained by the study, means: newly diagnosed, previously untreated cHL patient sample. PBMCs from patients with newly diagnosed, previously untreated classical Hodgkin lymphoma were sequenced as a comparison group for the relapsed/refractory trial patients. Peripheral blood was collected in 8 mL Vacutainer Cell Preparation Tubes, from which PBMCs were isolated by centrifugation and then cryopreserved. The chain links TRBV6-1 with TRBJ1-5; no D gene can be assigned with confidence. The sequencing sample was made of peripheral blood mononuclear cells (PBMCs). The clonotype comes from a human donor with classical Hodgkin lymphoma. The CDR3 in this case is CASSLGLSNQPQHF. In nucleotides, the sequence is TGTGCCAGCAGCTTAGGACTGAGCAATCAGCCCCAGCATTTT.